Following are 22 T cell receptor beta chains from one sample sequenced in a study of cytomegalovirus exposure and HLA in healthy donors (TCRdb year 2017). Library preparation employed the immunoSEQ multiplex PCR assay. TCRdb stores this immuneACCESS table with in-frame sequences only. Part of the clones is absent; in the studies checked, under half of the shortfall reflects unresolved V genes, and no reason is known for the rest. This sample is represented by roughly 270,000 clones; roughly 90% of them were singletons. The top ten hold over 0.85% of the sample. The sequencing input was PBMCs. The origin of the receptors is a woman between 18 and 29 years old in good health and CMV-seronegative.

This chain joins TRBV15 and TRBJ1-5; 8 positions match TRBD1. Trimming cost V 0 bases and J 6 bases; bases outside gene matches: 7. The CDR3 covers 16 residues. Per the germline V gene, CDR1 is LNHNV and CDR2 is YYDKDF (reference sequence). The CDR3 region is CATSRERTGMSQPQHF. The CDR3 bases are TGTGCCACCAGCAGAGAACGGACAGGGATGAGTCAGCCCCAGCATTTT. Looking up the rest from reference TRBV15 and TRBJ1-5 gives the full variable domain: DAMVIQNPRYQVTQFGKPVTLSCSQTLNHNVMYWYQQKSSQAPKLLFHYYDKDFNNEADTPDNFQSRRPNTSFCFLDIRSPGLGDTAMYLCATSRERTGMSQPQHFGDGTRLSIL.

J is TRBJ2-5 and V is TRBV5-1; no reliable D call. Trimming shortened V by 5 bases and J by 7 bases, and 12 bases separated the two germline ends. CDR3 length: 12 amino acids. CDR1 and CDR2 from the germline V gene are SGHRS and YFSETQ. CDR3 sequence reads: CASRPSAGTQYF. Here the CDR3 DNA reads TGCGCCAGCAGACCCTCCGCCGGGACCCAGTACTTC.

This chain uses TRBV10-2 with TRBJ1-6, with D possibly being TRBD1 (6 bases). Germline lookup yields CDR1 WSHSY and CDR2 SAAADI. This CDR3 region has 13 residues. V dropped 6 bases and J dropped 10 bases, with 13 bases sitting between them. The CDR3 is CASRGGADSPLHF. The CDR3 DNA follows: TGCGCCAGCAGGGGGGGGGCGGACTCACCCCTCCACTTT.

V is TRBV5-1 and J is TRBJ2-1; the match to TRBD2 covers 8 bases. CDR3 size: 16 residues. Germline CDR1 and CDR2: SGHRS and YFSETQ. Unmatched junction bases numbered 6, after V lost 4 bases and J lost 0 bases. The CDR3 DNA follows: TGCGCCAGCAGCCATATAGCGGGACTCTCCTACAATGAGCAGTTCTTC. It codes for CASSHIAGLSYNEQFF.

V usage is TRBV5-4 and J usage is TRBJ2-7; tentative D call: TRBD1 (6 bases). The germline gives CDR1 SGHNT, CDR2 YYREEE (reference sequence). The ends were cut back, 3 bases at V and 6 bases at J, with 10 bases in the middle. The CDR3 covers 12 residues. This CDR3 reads CASSWGTSEQYF. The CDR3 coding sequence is TGTGCCAGCAGCTGGGGGACAAGCGAGCAGTACTTC.

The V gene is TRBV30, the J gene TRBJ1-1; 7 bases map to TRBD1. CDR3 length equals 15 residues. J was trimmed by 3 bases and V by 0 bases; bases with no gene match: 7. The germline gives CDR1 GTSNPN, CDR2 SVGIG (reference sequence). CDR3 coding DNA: TGTGCCTGGAGTGTACGACAGGGCCGGTACACTGAAGCTTTCTTT. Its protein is CAWSVRQGRYTEAFF.

CDR3 nucleotides: TGCGCCAGCAGCTTGCGGGGGCGGGAGGAGCAGTTCTTC. Protein product: CASSLRGREEQFF. The chain is built from TRBV5-1 and TRBJ2-1; TRBD2 might be the D (7 bases). In germline, CDR1 is SGHRS, CDR2 YFSETQ. V was clipped by 1 base and J by 10 bases, with 12 bases between them. The CDR3 sequence is 13 residues long.

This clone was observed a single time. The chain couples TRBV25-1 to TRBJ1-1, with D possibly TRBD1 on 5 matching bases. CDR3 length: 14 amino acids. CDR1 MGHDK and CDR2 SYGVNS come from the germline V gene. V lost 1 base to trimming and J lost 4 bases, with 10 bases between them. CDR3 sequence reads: CASSELDNPTEAFF. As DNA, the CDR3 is TGTGCCAGCAGTGAATTGGACAATCCCACTGAAGCTTTCTTT.

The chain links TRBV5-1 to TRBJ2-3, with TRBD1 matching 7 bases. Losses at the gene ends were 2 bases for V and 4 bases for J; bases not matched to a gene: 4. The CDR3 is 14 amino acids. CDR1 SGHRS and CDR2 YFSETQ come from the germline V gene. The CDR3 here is CASSFTGVPDTQYF. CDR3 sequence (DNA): TGCGCCAGCAGCTTCACAGGGGTCCCAGATACGCAGTATTTT.

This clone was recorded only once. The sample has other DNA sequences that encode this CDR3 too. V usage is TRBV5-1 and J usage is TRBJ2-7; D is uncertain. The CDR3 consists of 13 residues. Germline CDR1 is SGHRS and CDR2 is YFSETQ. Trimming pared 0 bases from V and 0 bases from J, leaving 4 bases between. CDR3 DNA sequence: TGCGCCAGCAGCTTGGGCAGCTCCTACGAGCAGTACTTC. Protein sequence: CASSLGSSYEQYF.

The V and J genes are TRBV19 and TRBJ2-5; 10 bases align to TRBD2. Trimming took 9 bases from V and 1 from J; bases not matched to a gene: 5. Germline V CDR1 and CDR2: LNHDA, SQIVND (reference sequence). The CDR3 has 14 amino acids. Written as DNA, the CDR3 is TGTGCCAGCAAAAGGACTAGCGGCCAAGAGACCCAGTACTTC. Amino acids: CASKRTSGQETQYF.

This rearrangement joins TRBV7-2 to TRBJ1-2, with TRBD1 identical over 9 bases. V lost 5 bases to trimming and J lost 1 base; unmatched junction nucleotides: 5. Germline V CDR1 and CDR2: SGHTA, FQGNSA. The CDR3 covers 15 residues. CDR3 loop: CASSPLGQGNYGYTF. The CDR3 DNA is TGTGCCAGCAGCCCTTTGGGACAGGGTAACTATGGCTACACCTTC.

The CDR3 is CASSLVVGAKNIQYF. In DNA form, the CDR3 reads TGTGCCAGCAGCTTAGTAGTCGGGGCCAAAAACATTCAGTACTTC. The chain carries TRBV7-9 and TRBJ2-4; D unresolved. Looked up from germline, CDR1 is SEHNR and CDR2 is FQNEAQ (reference sequence). The CDR3 loop spans 15 amino acids. V was clipped by 1 base and J by 1 base, with 8 bases between them.

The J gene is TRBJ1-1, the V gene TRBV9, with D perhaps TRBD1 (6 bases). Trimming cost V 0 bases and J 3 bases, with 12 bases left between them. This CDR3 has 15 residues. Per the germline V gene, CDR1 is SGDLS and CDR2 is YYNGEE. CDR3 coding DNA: TGTGCCAGCAGCGTAGTGGGACACGAATACACTGAAGCTTTCTTT. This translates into CASSVVGHEYTEAFF.

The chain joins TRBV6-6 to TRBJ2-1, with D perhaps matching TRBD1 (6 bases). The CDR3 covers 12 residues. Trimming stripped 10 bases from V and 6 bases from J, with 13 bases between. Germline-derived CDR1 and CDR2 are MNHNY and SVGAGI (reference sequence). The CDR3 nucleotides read TGTGCCACCACAAACAGGGTCAATGAGCAGTTCTTC. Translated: CATTNRVNEQFF.

Here the CDR3 reads CASNTGGLNQPQHF. CDR3 DNA: TGTGCCAGTAATACGGGGGGTCTCAATCAGCCCCAGCATTTT. This sequence joins TRBV19 and TRBJ1-5; a weak D match, TRBD1 (5 bases). The CDR3 is 14 residues long. V was clipped by 7 bases and J by 3 bases, with 13 bases between them. Germline CDR1 and CDR2: LNHDA and SQIVND (reference sequence).

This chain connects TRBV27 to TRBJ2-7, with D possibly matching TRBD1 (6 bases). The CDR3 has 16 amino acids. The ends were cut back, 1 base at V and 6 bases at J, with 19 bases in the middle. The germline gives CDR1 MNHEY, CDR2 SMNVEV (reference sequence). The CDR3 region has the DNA TGTGCCAGCAGTTTATACCCCCAGGTGAAGGGGGTCGAGCAGTACTTC. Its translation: CASSLYPQVKGVEQYF.

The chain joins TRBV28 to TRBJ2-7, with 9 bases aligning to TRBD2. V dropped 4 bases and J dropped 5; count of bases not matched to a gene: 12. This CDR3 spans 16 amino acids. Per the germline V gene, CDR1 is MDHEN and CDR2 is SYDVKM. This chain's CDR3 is CASSWPPAGGFNEQYF. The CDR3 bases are TGTGCCAGCAGTTGGCCCCCGGCGGGAGGGTTTAACGAGCAGTACTTC.

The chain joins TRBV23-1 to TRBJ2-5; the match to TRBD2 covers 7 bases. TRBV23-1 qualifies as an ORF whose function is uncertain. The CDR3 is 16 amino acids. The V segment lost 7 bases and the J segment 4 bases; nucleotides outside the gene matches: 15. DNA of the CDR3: TGCGCCAGCACCCCCGTATTTCGACTAGCTGGAGAGACCCAGTACTTC. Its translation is CASTPVFRLAGETQYF.

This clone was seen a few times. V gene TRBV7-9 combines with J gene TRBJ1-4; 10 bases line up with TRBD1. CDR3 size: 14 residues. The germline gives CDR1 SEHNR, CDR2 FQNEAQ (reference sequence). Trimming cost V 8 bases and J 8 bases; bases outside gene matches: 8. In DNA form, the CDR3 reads TGTGCCAGCCGGACAGGGGGAAAGGGGGAAAAACTGTTTTTT. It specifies CASRTGGKGEKLFF.

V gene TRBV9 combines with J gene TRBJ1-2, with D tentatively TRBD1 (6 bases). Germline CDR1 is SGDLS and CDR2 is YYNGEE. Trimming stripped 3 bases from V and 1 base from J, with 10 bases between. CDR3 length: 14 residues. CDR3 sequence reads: CASSGDRFNYGYTF. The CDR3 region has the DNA TGTGCCAGCAGCGGAGACAGGTTTAACTATGGCTACACCTTC.

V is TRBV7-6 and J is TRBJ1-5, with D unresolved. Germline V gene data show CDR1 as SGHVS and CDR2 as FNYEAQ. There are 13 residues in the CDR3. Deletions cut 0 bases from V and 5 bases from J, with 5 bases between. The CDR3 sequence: CASSLAPDQPQHF. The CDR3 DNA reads TGTGCCAGCAGCTTAGCGCCGGATCAGCCCCAGCATTTT.